This T cell receptor beta chain was sequenced in a study of shared clonotypes between healthy human individuals. The wider study: Each donor had three CD4 naive, three CD4 memory, two CD8 naive and one CD8 memory plate. Regarding the study as a whole: Naive subsets generally exceeded memory subsets in estimated richness. Although depth was large, rarefaction showed that sequencing of the sorted subsets was incomplete.

Repertoires were generated with immunoSEQ multiplex PCR, while TCRdb's copy carries only in-frame clones and drops some. The table lists over 1.5 million clones, 95% to 99% of them singletons, with about 0.45% in the top ten. As for this clone: The antigen remains undetermined.

Donors comprised only Caucasian adults living in Nashville, Tennessee. CDR1 and CDR2 from the germline V gene are SGHRS and YFSETQ. The V gene end was trimmed by 4 bases and the J gene end by 9 bases; junction bases not matched to a gene: 7. The CDR3 runs 15 residues. The sequence was obtained from a man younger than 40 in good health. Sequenced: naive CD4+ T cells sorted from blood. The subset here: CD45RA+ positively selected. This chain uses TRBV5-1 with TRBJ2-1, with 13 positions matching TRBD2. CDR3: CASSTGLAGVSEQFF. CDR3 coding DNA: TGCGCCAGCAGCACCGGACTAGCGGGAGTAAGTGAGCAGTTCTTC.